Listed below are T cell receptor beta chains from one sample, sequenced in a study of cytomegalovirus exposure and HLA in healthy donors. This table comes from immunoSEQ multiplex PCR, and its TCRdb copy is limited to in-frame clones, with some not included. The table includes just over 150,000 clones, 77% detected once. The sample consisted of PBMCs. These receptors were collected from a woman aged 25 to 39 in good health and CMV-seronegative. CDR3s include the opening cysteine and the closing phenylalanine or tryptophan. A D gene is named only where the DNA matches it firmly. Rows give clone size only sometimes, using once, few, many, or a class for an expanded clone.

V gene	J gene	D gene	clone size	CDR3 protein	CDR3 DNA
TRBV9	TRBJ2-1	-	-	CASSVALYNEQFF	TGTGCCAGCAGCGTAGCTCTCTACAATGAGCAGTTCTTC
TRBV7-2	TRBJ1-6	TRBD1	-	CASSQSRGPSTLHF	TGTGCCAGCAGCCAAAGTAGGGGGCCCTCGACCCTCCACTTT
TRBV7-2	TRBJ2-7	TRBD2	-	CASGGLAGVPYEQYF	TGTGCCAGCGGTGGACTAGCGGGGGTACCCTACGAGCAGTACTTC
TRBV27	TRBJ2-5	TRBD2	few	CASSWGASGETQYF	TGTGCCAGCAGTTGGGGGGCTAGCGGGGAGACCCAGTACTTC
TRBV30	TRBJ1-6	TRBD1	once	CAYNDRDDSPLHF	TGTGCCTATAACGACAGGGACGATTCACCCCTCCACTTT
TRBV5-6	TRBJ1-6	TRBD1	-	CASRPGQGQYSSPLHF	TGTGCCAGCAGACCCGGACAGGGGCAGTATAGTTCACCCCTCCACTTT
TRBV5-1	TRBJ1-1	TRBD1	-	CASSPTGQGLTEAFF	TGCGCCAGCAGCCCAACGGGACAGGGGCTGACTGAAGCTTTCTTT
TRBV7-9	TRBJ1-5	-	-	CASSLRSQPQHF	TGTGCCAGCAGTCTTCGGAGTCAGCCCCAGCATTTT
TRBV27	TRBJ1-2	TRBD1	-	CASRHSTGVSTLNYGYTF	TGTGCCAGCCGACATTCGACAGGGGTCTCCACTCTCAACTATGGCTACACCTTC
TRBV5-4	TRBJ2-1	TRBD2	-	CASSQGLAGGRYNEQFF	TGTGCCAGCAGCCAGGGACTAGCGGGGGGCAGATACAATGAGCAGTTCTTC
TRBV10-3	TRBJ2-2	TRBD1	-	CAIGETGETGELFF	TGTGCCATCGGGGAGACAGGGGAAACCGGGGAGCTGTTTTTT
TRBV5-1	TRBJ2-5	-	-	CASSLGGRGEETQYF	TGCGCCAGCAGCTTGGGGGGGCGAGGAGAAGAGACCCAGTACTTC
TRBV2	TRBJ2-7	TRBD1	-	CASKDPVTGSYEQYF	TGTGCCAGCAAAGATCCCGTGACAGGGTCCTACGAGCAGTACTTC
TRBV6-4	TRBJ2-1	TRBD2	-	CASSDHAGDHNEQFF	TGTGCCAGCAGTGACCATGCGGGGGACCACAATGAGCAGTTCTTC
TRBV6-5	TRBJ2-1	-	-	CASSYIRGSPYNEQFF	TGTGCCAGCAGTTACATACGGGGGTCACCTTACAATGAGCAGTTCTTC
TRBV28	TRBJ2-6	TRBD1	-	CASSPGTAYSGANVLTF	TGTGCCAGCAGCCCCGGGACAGCCTACTCTGGGGCCAACGTCCTGACTTTC
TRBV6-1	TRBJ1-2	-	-	CASSEEAGVGYTF	TGTGCCAGCAGTGAAGAAGCAGGGGTAGGCTACACCTTC
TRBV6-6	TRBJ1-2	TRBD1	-	CASSNRDRGQNQGYTF	TGTGCCAGCAGTAACAGGGACAGGGGGCAGAATCAGGGCTACACCTTC
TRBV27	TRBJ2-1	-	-	CASSLRSSYNEQFF	TGTGCCAGCAGTTTAAGGAGCTCCTACAATGAGCAGTTCTTC
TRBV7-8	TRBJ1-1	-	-	CASSPEGHMNTEAFF	TGTGCCAGCAGCCCCGAAGGACACATGAACACTGAAGCTTTCTTT
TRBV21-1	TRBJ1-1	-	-	CASSKDLREMNTEAFF	TGTGCCAGCAGCAAAGATTTGCGGGAGATGAACACTGAAGCTTTCTTT
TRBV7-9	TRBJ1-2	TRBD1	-	CASFKQGAYGCTF	TGTGCCAGCTTCAAACAGGGGGCGTATGGCTGCACCTTC
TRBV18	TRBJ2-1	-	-	CASSPAGLSNEQFF	TGTGCCAGCTCACCGGCGGGGCTAAGCAATGAGCAGTTCTTC
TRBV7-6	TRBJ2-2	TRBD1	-	CASRSLRGSSDRGQGTGELFF	TGTGCCAGCAGGAGCCTCAGGGGGAGCTCCGACAGGGGGCAAGGCACCGGGGAGCTGTTTTTT
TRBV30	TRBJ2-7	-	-	CAWRDRGEQYF	TGTGCCTGGAGGGACAGAGGCGAGCAGTACTTC
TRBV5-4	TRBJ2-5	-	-	CASSSPRDTQETQYF	TGTGCCAGCAGCTCCCCCCGGGACACCCAAGAGACCCAGTACTTC
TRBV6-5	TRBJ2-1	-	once	CASSYEFGTEQFF	TGTGCCAGCAGTTACGAGTTCGGGACAGAGCAGTTCTTC
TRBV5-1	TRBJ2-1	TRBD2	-	CASSFGGGVNEQFF	TGCGCCAGCAGCTTCGGCGGGGGGGTCAATGAGCAGTTCTTC
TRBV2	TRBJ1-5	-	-	CASMGASIYNLPQHF	TGTGCCAGCATGGGGGCCTCGATATACAATCTGCCCCAGCATTTT
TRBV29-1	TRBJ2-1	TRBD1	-	CSVQKDRAYNEQFF	TGCAGCGTCCAAAAGGACAGGGCTTACAATGAGCAGTTCTTC
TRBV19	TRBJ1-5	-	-	CASSIRGHQPQHF	TGTGCCAGTAGTATCAGGGGTCATCAGCCCCAGCATTTT
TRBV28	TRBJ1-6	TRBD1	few	CASSPGQGGQSPLHF	TGTGCCAGCAGTCCCGGACAGGGTGGTCAATCACCCCTCCACTTT
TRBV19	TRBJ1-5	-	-	CASSYPPKTGQPQHF	TGTGCCAGTTCCTACCCTCCCAAGACAGGACAGCCCCAGCATTTT
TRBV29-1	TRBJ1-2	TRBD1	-	CSVIETGTGGDGYTF	TGCAGCGTTATCGAAACCGGGACAGGGGGCGATGGCTACACCTTC
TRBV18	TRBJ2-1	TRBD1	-	CASSTGQGAVGSYNEQFF	TGTGCCAGCTCAACCGGACAGGGGGCGGTTGGCTCCTACAATGAGCAGTTCTTC
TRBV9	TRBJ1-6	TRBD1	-	CASSTRQGLENSPLHF	TGTGCCAGCAGCACCCGACAGGGTTTGGAAAATTCACCCCTCCACTTT
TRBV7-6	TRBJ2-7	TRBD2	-	CASSLSRLANEQYF	TGTGCCAGCAGCTTAAGCCGACTAGCGAACGAGCAGTACTTC
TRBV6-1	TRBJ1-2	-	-	CATRDSRDLGYTF	TGTGCCACCCGGGACTCAAGGGATCTAGGCTACACCTTC
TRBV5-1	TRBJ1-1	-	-	CASSLDGGKAEAFF	TGCGCCAGCAGCTTGGATGGAGGGAAGGCTGAAGCTTTCTTT
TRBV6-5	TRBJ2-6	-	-	CATGGIISGANVLTF	TGTGCCACCGGAGGTATAATCTCTGGGGCCAACGTCCTGACTTTC
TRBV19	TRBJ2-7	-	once	CASSIGQGAYEQYF	TGTGCCAGTAGTATCGGGCAGGGCGCCTACGAGCAGTACTTC
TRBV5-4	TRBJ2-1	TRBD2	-	CASSSYSSGVYNEQFF	TGTGCCAGCAGCTCCTACTCTAGCGGGGTCTACAATGAGCAGTTCTTC
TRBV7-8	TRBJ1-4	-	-	CASSLAGGRAGEKLFF	TGTGCCAGCAGCTTAGCTGGTGGGAGGGCTGGGGAAAAACTGTTTTTT
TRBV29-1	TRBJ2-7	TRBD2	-	CSVDGGGETGRHEQYF	TGCAGCGTTGACGGCGGGGGGGAGACAGGGAGGCACGAGCAGTACTTC
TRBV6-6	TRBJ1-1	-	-	CASSFGLTTQEAFF	TGTGCCAGCAGTTTTGGATTGACAACCCAAGAAGCTTTCTTT
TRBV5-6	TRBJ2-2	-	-	CASSLTRDTGELFF	TGTGCCAGCAGCCTCACCCGCGACACCGGGGAGCTGTTTTTT
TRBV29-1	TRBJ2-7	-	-	CSVGRGKVVYEQYF	TGCAGCGTTGGGCGGGGTAAGGTGGTCTACGAGCAGTACTTC
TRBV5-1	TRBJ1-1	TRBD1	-	CASSLGGGRTEAFF	TGCGCCAGCAGCTTGGGAGGGGGCCGGACTGAAGCTTTCTTT
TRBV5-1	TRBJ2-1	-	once	CASSLAHLVNEQFF	TGCGCCAGCAGCTTGGCACATCTAGTCAATGAGCAGTTCTTC
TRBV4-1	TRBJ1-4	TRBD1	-	CASSPQGRTGSEKLFF	TGCGCCAGCAGCCCGCAAGGACGGACAGGGTCTGAAAAACTGTTTTTT
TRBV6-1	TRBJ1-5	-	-	CASRFRGSNQPQHF	TGTGCCAGCAGATTCAGGGGAAGCAATCAGCCCCAGCATTTT
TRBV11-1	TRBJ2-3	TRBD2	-	CASSLGTSGGTDTQYF	TGTGCCAGCAGCTTAGGGACTAGCGGGGGCACAGATACGCAGTATTTT
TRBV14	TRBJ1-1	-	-	CASSSRVWTEAFF	TGTGCCAGCAGTTCACGGGTTTGGACTGAAGCTTTCTTT
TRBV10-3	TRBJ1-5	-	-	CAISESNPDSNQPQHF	TGTGCCATCAGTGAGTCGAATCCAGATAGCAATCAGCCCCAGCATTTT
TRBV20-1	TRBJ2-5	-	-	CSALAQETQYF	TGCAGTGCGCTAGCCCAAGAGACCCAGTACTTC